The 8 T cell receptor beta chains presented below share a single source sample, sequenced in a study of T cell changes during pregnancy in multiple sclerosis. Here immunoSEQ multiplex PCR was the method, and the copy in TCRdb shows in-frame clones only, minus some. The data contain approximately 71,000 clones, just under 95% of them singletons. Sequenced here: peripheral blood, sampled in the second trimester of pregnancy. The receptor source for this set is a female donor with multiple sclerosis, enrolled in a pregnancy study.

This chain joins TRBV10-3 and TRBJ1-2; 9 nucleotides agree with TRBD1. This CDR3 has 13 amino acids. The germline V gene encodes CDR1 ENHRY and CDR2 SYGVKD. Unmatched junction bases numbered 6, after V lost 6 bases and J lost 7 bases. This CDR3 is CAIRQDRGGGYTF. The DNA for the CDR3 is TGTGCCATCAGGCAGGACAGGGGCGGTGGCTACACCTTC.

The rearrangement joins TRBV9 to TRBJ1-3, with TRBD1 identical over 9 bases. Germline CDR1 is SGDLS and CDR2 is YYNGEE. Unmatched junction bases numbered 4, after V lost 2 bases and J lost 7 bases. The CDR3 length is 14 residues. For the CDR3, the DNA is TGTGCCAGCAGCGTGGGACAGGGTCTCAACACCATATATTTT. It yields the protein CASSVGQGLNTIYF.

This clone was counted between two and nine times. The chain couples TRBV4-2 to TRBJ2-7; 8 bases map to TRBD1. The CDR3 is 16 residues long. V lost 1 base, J lost 3 bases, and 8 bases stayed unmatched. Germline CDR1 is LGHNA and CDR2 is YNFKEQ. CDR3 loop: CASSQVMGTGGYEQYF. The CDR3 DNA is TGTGCCAGCAGCCAAGTGATGGGAACAGGGGGCTACGAGCAGTACTTC.

This clone was recorded once. V and J are TRBV14 and TRBJ2-7; 7 bases line up with TRBD2. This CDR3 spans 17 amino acids. V was pared by 2 bases and J by 6 bases, with 16 bases of the junction left unmatched. The V gene's germline CDR1 is SGHDN and CDR2 FVKESK. CDR3 protein: CASSQHVLGGRVSEQYF. The CDR3 bases are TGTGCCAGCAGCCAACACGTTCTTGGCGGGAGAGTCTCCGAGCAGTACTTC. Supplemented by reference TRBV14 and TRBJ2-7, the full variable domain reads EAGVTQFPSHSVIEKGQTVTLRCDPISGHDNLYWYRRVMGKEIKFLLHFVKESKQDESGMPNNRFLAERTGGTYSTLKVQPAELEDSGVYFCASSQHVLGGRVSEQYFGPGTRLTVT.

J is TRBJ2-3 and V is TRBV19; the D gene is possibly TRBD2 (6 bases). The V and J ends lost 1 base and 0 bases respectively, with 8 bases between them. CDR3 length equals 15 residues. CDR1 and CDR2 (germline): LNHDA, SQIVND (reference sequence). The CDR3: CASSIGGESTDTQYF. In nucleotides, the CDR3 is TGTGCCAGTAGTATAGGGGGGGAAAGCACAGATACGCAGTATTTT. The entire variable domain, with the rest obtained from reference TRBV19 and TRBJ2-3, is as follows: DGGITQSPKYLFRKEGQNVTLSCEQNLNHDAMYWYRQDPGQGLRLIYYSQIVNDFQKGDIAEGYSVSREKKESFPLTVTSAQKNPTAFYLCASSIGGESTDTQYFGPGTRLTVL.

V usage is TRBV19 and J usage is TRBJ2-1; D is undetermined. The germline V gene has CDR1 LNHDA and CDR2 SQIVND (reference sequence). V lost 4 bases, J lost 8 bases, and 6 bases lay in between. The CDR3 consists of 11 residues. The DNA for the CDR3 is TGTGCCAGTAGTAGGCGGTATGAGCAGTTCTTC. It is translated as CASSRRYEQFF.

The gene calls are TRBV19 and TRBJ1-3; no definite D call. The CDR3 length is 15 residues. With 3 bases removed from V and 4 bases from J, the gap between germline ends came to 13 bases. CDR1 is LNHDA, CDR2 SQIVND, per germline (reference sequence). The CDR3 DNA reads as TGTGCCAGTAGTATTTCGGAGGTGACAGGAAACACCATATATTTT. Encoded protein: CASSISEVTGNTIYF.

The chain is built from TRBV7-9 and TRBJ1-2, with D possibly matching TRBD1 (5 bases). The CDR3 loop spans 15 amino acids. Germline CDR1 and CDR2: SEHNR and FQNEAQ (reference sequence). V gave up 0 bases and J gave up 6 bases, with 14 bases separating them. For the CDR3, the DNA is TGTGCCAGCAGCTTAGCTGGGGGGGGATTGAATGGCTACACCTTC. It encodes CASSLAGGGLNGYTF.